These 29 T cell receptor beta chains came from one sample sequenced in a study of blood T cell repertoires in COVID-19 (dated by TCRdb to the early 2020s). The protocol used for the library was the immunoSEQ multiplex PCR assay. As stored in TCRdb, this immuneACCESS dataset retains in-frame rearrangements with V and J assigned. A fraction of the clones does not appear; measured against another copy, unresolved V genes explain less than half of the discrepancy, and the remainder lacks a known reason. The sample has 200,000 to 250,000 clones on record, approximately 78% of them singletons. Jointly, the top ten make up around 8.8% of the sample. Input material: PBMCs or T cells enriched from blood (not recorded which). The receptors here all came from a man aged 40-55 years who had recovered from COVID-19.

The chain couples TRBV29-1 to TRBJ2-1; D not certain. The CDR3 covers 11 residues. Between the trimmed V and J ends, which lost 7 bases and 7 bases, there was a span of 11 bases. CDR1 SQVTM and CDR2 ANQGSEA come from the germline V gene. The CDR3 coding sequence is TGCAGCGAAATGCGAGAAAATGAGCAGTTCTTC. Its translation: CSEMRENEQFF.

V usage is TRBV3-1 (or the pseudogene TRBV3-2) and J usage is TRBJ1-1; D is uncertain. Trimming shortened V by 1 base and J by 1 base, and 7 bases separated the two germline ends. The CDR3 has 14 amino acids. Germline values: CDR1 LGHDT, CDR2 YNNKEL (reference sequence). The CDR3 reads CASSQVAPNTEAFF. CDR3 in DNA: TGTGCCAGCAGCCAAGTAGCACCGAACACTGAAGCTTTCTTT.

Comment on this clone: The limits of the CDR3 on the DNA are not certain, so only TCRdb's listed CDR3 is given. V is TRBV18 and J is TRBJ2-1; the table calls TRBD1, which could not be checked here. From its first to its last residue, the CDR3 has 14 amino acids. Germline V CDR1 and CDR2: KGHSH, LQKENI. CDR3: CASSVAPGAQEWFF.

This clone was counted between two and nine times. The chain has TRBV5-6 and TRBJ1-4, with D unclear. Germline values: CDR1 SGHDT, CDR2 YYEEEE. The CDR3 extends over 15 amino acids. Trimming pared 0 bases from V and 0 bases from J, leaving 6 bases between. CDR3: CASSLGSATNEKLFF. The CDR3, as DNA: TGTGCCAGCAGCTTGGGGAGTGCAACTAATGAAAAACTGTTTTTT.

The V call is TRBV19, the J call TRBJ1-1; 10 nucleotides match TRBD1. V lost 5 bases, J lost 4 bases, and 16 bases stayed unmatched. From germline, CDR1 is LNHDA and CDR2 SQIVND (reference sequence). The CDR3 has 18 amino acids. The CDR3 sequence: CASSPGTGVAPRGTEAFF. The CDR3 region has the DNA TGTGCCAGTAGTCCCGGGACAGGGGTCGCCCCGAGGGGCACTGAAGCTTTCTTT.

V and J are TRBV2 and TRBJ1-5; D is uncertain. CDR1 SNHLY and CDR2 FYNNEI come from the germline V gene. Trimming shortened V by 2 bases and J by 0 bases, and 8 bases separated the two germline ends. CDR3 length: 15 amino acids. CDR3: CASSEPGVSNQPQHF. CDR3 DNA sequence: TGTGCCAGCAGTGAACCCGGGGTTAGCAATCAGCCCCAGCATTTT.

The chain links TRBV9 to TRBJ2-7; 9 nucleotides match TRBD2. The CDR3 runs to 16 residues. V shed 0 bases, J shed 0 bases, and the junction held 4 bases outside the gene matches. Looked up from germline, CDR1 is SGDLS and CDR2 is YYNGEE. The chain's CDR3 is CASSVGSSGSSYEQYF. DNA for the CDR3: TGTGCCAGCAGCGTAGGAAGTAGCGGGAGCTCCTACGAGCAGTACTTC.

V gene TRBV9 combines with J gene TRBJ1-1, with D unresolved. The V and J ends lost 0 bases and 1 base respectively, with 7 bases between them. This CDR3 is 14 amino acids long. Germline loops: CDR1 SGDLS, CDR2 YYNGEE. The CDR3 DNA reads as TGTGCCAGCAGCGTAGGCGGGCAGAACACTGAAGCTTTCTTT. Translation gives CASSVGGQNTEAFF.

V and J are TRBV30 and TRBJ1-2, with 7 bases aligning to TRBD1. The CDR3 loop spans 13 amino acids. Germline V gene lookup returns CDR1 GTSNPN and CDR2 SVGIG (reference sequence). Trimming at V came to 5 bases and at J to 7 bases, leaving 10 bases not matched to a gene. CDR3 in DNA: TGTGCCTGGTCGAACAGGGGTGGGGTTGGCTACACCTTC. Residues: CAWSNRGGVGYTF. Supplemented by reference TRBV30 and TRBJ1-2, the full variable domain reads SQTIHQWPATLVQPVGSPLSLECTVEGTSNPNLYWYRQAAGRGLQLLFYSVGIGQISSEVPQNLSASRPQDRQFILSSKKLLLSDSGFYLCAWSNRGGVGYTFGSGTRLTVV.

The chain has TRBV5-4 and TRBJ2-5, with 12 nucleotides matching TRBD2. Trimming cost V 0 bases and J 4 bases; bases outside gene matches: 7. The CDR3 length is 17 residues. Germline V gene sequence: CDR1 SGHNT, CDR2 YYREEE (reference sequence). CDR3 in amino acids: CASSLASSGGAGETQYF. The CDR3 nucleotides are TGTGCCAGCAGCTTGGCTTCTAGCGGGGGGGCCGGAGAGACCCAGTACTTC. The full variable domain, its missing parts supplied by reference TRBV5-4 and TRBJ2-5, is ETGVTQSPTHLIKTRGQQVTLRCSSQSGHNTVSWYQQALGQGPQFIFQYYREEENGRGNFPPRFSGLQFPNYSSELNVNALELDDSALYLCASSLASSGGAGETQYFGPGTRLLVL.

This clone was counted a few times. The chain uses TRBV11-2 and TRBJ2-1; a weak D match, TRBD1 (5 bases). The CDR3 has 14 residues. CDR1 and CDR2 (germline): SGHAT, FQNNGV. V was cut by 0 bases and J by 10 bases, with 13 bases left in between. CDR3 in amino acids: CASSLDDQGLEQFF. CDR3 in DNA: TGTGCCAGCAGCTTAGATGACCAGGGTCTAGAGCAGTTCTTC. The full variable domain, completed using reference TRBV11-2 and TRBJ2-1, is EAGVAQSPRYKIIEKRQSVAFWCNPISGHATLYWYQQILGQGPKLLIQFQNNGVVDDSQLPKDRFSAERLKGVDSTLKIQPAKLEDSAVYLCASSLDDQGLEQFFGPGTRLTVL.

This sequence joins TRBV15 and TRBJ2-2; D might be TRBD2 (6 bases). V lost 4 bases to trimming and J lost 6 bases, with 15 bases between them. Germline CDR1 and CDR2: LNHNV and YYDKDF (reference sequence). The CDR3 loop spans 15 amino acids. The CDR3 DNA reads as TGTGCCACCAGCAAGAAACTAGCCCAATCCGGGGAGCTGTTTTTT. It encodes CATSKKLAQSGELFF.

The chain links TRBV18 to TRBJ2-1, with 8 bases lining up with TRBD2. This CDR3 is 15 amino acids long. Trimming took 6 bases from V and 1 from J; bases not matched to a gene: 5. CDR1 is KGHSH and CDR2 is LQKENI in the germline V gene. CDR3 sequence: CASSLAGRSYNEQFF. The CDR3 coding sequence is TGTGCCAGCTCCTTAGCGGGGCGATCCTACAATGAGCAGTTCTTC.

V and J are TRBV2 and TRBJ2-7; 8 bases fit TRBD1. CDR3 length: 13 amino acids. With 7 bases clipped from V and 7 bases from J, the junction kept 9 bases outside the gene matches. Germline CDR1 reads SNHLY; CDR2 reads FYNNEI. In DNA, the CDR3 is TGTGCCAGCAAACGGGACAACAGGGGGGAGCAGTACTTC. Its protein is CASKRDNRGEQYF.

The chain carries TRBV27 and TRBJ1-2; TRBD1 matches at 9 bases. The germline V gene encodes CDR1 MNHEY and CDR2 SMNVEV (reference sequence). The CDR3 extends over 15 amino acids. The ends lost 5 bases at V and 5 bases at J; junction bases unmatched: 9. The CDR3 loop reads CASSPGTGTRYGYTF. CDR3 DNA: TGTGCCAGCAGTCCCGGGACAGGGACTAGGTATGGCTACACCTTC.

The chain uses TRBV13 and TRBJ1-5; TRBD1 matches 10 bases. CDR1 and CDR2 (germline): PRHDT, FYEKMQ (reference sequence). With 8 bases clipped from V and 7 bases from J, the junction kept 11 bases outside the gene matches. The CDR3 extends over 15 amino acids. The CDR3 bases are TGTGCCAGCCCCTTCGTGGGGACAGGGGTCCAGCCCCAGCATTTT. Protein sequence: CASPFVGTGVQPQHF.

J is TRBJ2-1 and V is TRBV15; 9 positions match TRBD1. Germline CDR1 LNHNV, CDR2 YYDKDF (reference sequence). After removal of 1 base from V and 7 bases from J, the junction contained 11 bases not matched to a gene. This CDR3 spans 17 amino acids. CDR3 nucleotide sequence: TGTGCCACCAGCAGAGGGAAAGGGACAGGGTGGAGGAATGAGCAGTTCTTC. This encodes CATSRGKGTGWRNEQFF. Full variable domain (remainder filled in from reference TRBV15 and TRBJ2-1): DAMVIQNPRYQVTQFGKPVTLSCSQTLNHNVMYWYQQKSSQAPKLLFHYYDKDFNNEADTPDNFQSRRPNTSFCFLDIRSPGLGDTAMYLCATSRGKGTGWRNEQFFGPGTRLTVL.

The CDR3: CASTWTRGSYNEQFF. The CDR3 DNA is TGTGCCAGCACTTGGACTAGGGGCTCCTACAATGAGCAGTTCTTC. The rearrangement links TRBV6-5 to TRBJ2-1; 7 bases align to TRBD2. The germline gives CDR1 MNHEY, CDR2 SVGAGI. The CDR3 contains 15 residues. Unmatched junction bases numbered 6, after V lost 7 bases and J lost 0 bases.

The CDR3 is CASRRGVTGELFF. The CDR3 coding sequence is TGTGCCAGCAGGCGCGGGGTCACCGGGGAGCTGTTTTTT. The chain uses TRBV2 and TRBJ2-2; possibly TRBD2 for D (6 bases). The length of the CDR3 is 13 residues. The germline V gene encodes CDR1 SNHLY and CDR2 FYNNEI. The ends were cut back, 6 bases at V and 4 bases at J, with 9 bases in the middle.

The chain couples TRBV7-3 to TRBJ2-3, with D unresolved. V was clipped by 5 bases and J by 5 bases, with 8 bases between them. Germline assignment: CDR1 SGHTA and CDR2 FQGTGA. This CDR3 has 12 residues. CDR3 DNA sequence: TGTGCCAGCAGCCTCTACGGAGATACGCAGTATTTT. This encodes CASSLYGDTQYF.

This clone has a single count. The CDR3: CASSQTGTGWSRYGYTF. The CDR3 DNA sequence: TGTGCCAGCAGCCAGACCGGGACAGGTTGGAGCCGCTATGGCTACACCTTC. The chain uses TRBV14 and TRBJ1-2, with 8 nucleotides matching TRBD1. This CDR3 region has 17 residues. CDR1 and CDR2 (germline): SGHDN, FVKESK. Germline trimming cut 3 bases from V and 4 bases from J; bases unmatched to any gene: 13. Variable domain in full (rest from reference TRBV14 and TRBJ1-2): EAGVTQFPSHSVIEKGQTVTLRCDPISGHDNLYWYRRVMGKEIKFLLHFVKESKQDESGMPNNRFLAERTGGTYSTLKVQPAELEDSGVYFCASSQTGTGWSRYGYTFGSGTRLTVV.

The chain combines TRBV11-2 with TRBJ2-6, with D perhaps TRBD2 (5 bases). V was trimmed by 1 base and J by 2 bases, leaving 18 bases between them. The CDR3 runs to 19 residues. CDR1 is SGHAT and CDR2 is FQNNGV in the germline V gene. The DNA for the CDR3 is TGTGCCAGCAGCTTAGGTGGGTGGGAGCCGAGACCTGGGGCCAACGTCCTGACTTTC. Protein sequence: CASSLGGWEPRPGANVLTF. Based on the CDR3 plus reference TRBV11-2 and TRBJ2-6, the full variable domain is EAGVAQSPRYKIIEKRQSVAFWCNPISGHATLYWYQQILGQGPKLLIQFQNNGVVDDSQLPKDRFSAERLKGVDSTLKIQPAKLEDSAVYLCASSLGGWEPRPGANVLTFGAGSRLTVL.

V is TRBV6-5 and J is TRBJ2-1; 7 bases align to TRBD2. With 8 bases clipped from V and 4 bases from J, the junction kept 11 bases outside the gene matches. This CDR3 region has 15 residues. Germline loops: CDR1 MNHEY, CDR2 SVGAGI. The CDR3 region is CASDLVGGPYNEQFF. DNA for the CDR3: TGTGCCAGCGATCTGGTGGGAGGGCCATACAATGAGCAGTTCTTC.

The CDR3 loop reads CASSLGTGRTGANVLTF. CDR3 coding DNA: TGTGCCAGCAGCCTAGGGACAGGGAGAACTGGGGCCAACGTCCTGACTTTC. This sequence joins TRBV2 and TRBJ2-6, with 9 bases identical to TRBD1. The junction had 8 bases not matched to a gene; V was cut back by 6 bases and J by 2 bases. CDR3 length: 17 residues. CDR1 and CDR2 (germline): SNHLY, FYNNEI.

The chain combines TRBV25-1 with TRBJ1-1; D uncertain. Trimming cost V 9 bases and J 0 bases, with 5 bases left between them. CDR1 and CDR2 (germline): MGHDK, SYGVNS. The CDR3 has 11 residues. CDR3 protein: CASSMNTEAFF. CDR3 nucleotides: TGTGCCAGTTCTATGAACACTGAAGCTTTCTTT.

This chain connects TRBV9 to TRBJ2-4; D is unclear. V was shortened by 0 bases and J by 5 bases, with 6 bases between the two germline ends. The germline CDR1 and CDR2 sequences are SGDLS and YYNGEE. This CDR3 has 13 amino acids. As DNA, the CDR3 is TGTGCCAGCAGCGTAGGTACAGAAAACATTCAGTACTTC. Its translation: CASSVGTENIQYF.

For the CDR3, the DNA is TGTGCCAGCAGCCAAGATCGGGGGGCCGGAAACACCATATATTTT. Its translation is CASSQDRGAGNTIYF. The chain has TRBV4-2 and TRBJ1-3; TRBD1 might be the D (6 bases). Germline-derived CDR1 and CDR2 are LGHNA and YNFKEQ. Trimming left V 0 bases short and J 4 bases short, with 10 bases between. The CDR3 is made up of 15 amino acids.

This sequence joins TRBV18 and TRBJ2-2, with TRBD2 identical over 12 bases. There are 20 residues in the CDR3. Germline-derived CDR1 and CDR2 are KGHSH and LQKENI. J gave up 0 bases and V 8 bases, and 16 bases lay outside the gene matches. The CDR3 protein is CASIRGLAGIRGTNTGELFF. In DNA, the CDR3 is TGTGCCAGCATCCGGGGACTAGCGGGTATCAGGGGGACGAACACCGGGGAGCTGTTTTTT.

With respect to this clone: The same CDR3 is also encoded by other DNA sequences in this sample. This chain links TRBV12-3 or TRBV12-4 with TRBJ1-2; tentatively, D is TRBD1 (5 bases). V shed 5 bases and J shed 8 bases, with 12 bases lying between them. The CDR3 spans 12 residues. DNA of the CDR3: TGTGCCAGCAGTCCCGACCGGGGGGGCTACACCTTC. Translation: CASSPDRGGYTF.